This T cell receptor (beta chain) comes out of a study of T cells after yellow fever vaccination. TCRdb reanalysed the 5' RACE reads using MiXCR and keeps one entry per CDR3 protein. The table has roughly 150,000 distinct CDR3 sequences, around 6.3% seen once. The CDR3 covers 17 residues. Deletions cut 1 base from V and 0 bases from J, with 13 bases between. CDR1 is SGHRS, CDR2 YFSETQ, per germline. There are many counts of this clonotype. Sequencing was performed on CD4+ T cells sorted from PBMCs, taken 10 days after the yellow fever booster vaccination. The source is a man aged 25 to 40 who received the YFV17D yellow fever vaccine. The chain has TRBV5-1 and TRBJ2-2; D is perhaps TRBD1 (6 bases). CDR3 in amino acids: CASSLSRGQTNTGELFF. CDR3 coding DNA: TGCGCCAGCAGCTTGAGCAGGGGACAAACGAACACCGGGGAGCTGTTTTTT.